The 3 T cell receptor beta chains listed next were all sequenced from one sample in a study of cytomegalovirus exposure and HLA in healthy donors. PCR primers comprised 60 Vbeta and 13 Jbeta primers. Assay used: immunoSEQ multiplex PCR; TCRdb lists only in-frame clones, some missing. The sample holds under 250,000 clones, over 75% seen once. The sequenced sample consisted of PBMCs. The receptors were gathered from a male donor in good health and CMV-seronegative.

V is TRBV28 and J is TRBJ1-1; 8 bases match TRBD1. CDR1 and CDR2 (germline): MDHEN, SYDVKM. CDR3 length equals 15 residues. Trimming took 5 bases from V and 0 from J; bases not matched to a gene: 5. The CDR3 nucleotides read TGTGCCAGCAGTCTCTCCAGGGGGCTGAACACTGAAGCTTTCTTT. Translation gives CASSLSRGLNTEAFF. The variable domain in full, completed from reference TRBV28 and TRBJ1-1, reads DVKVTQSSRYLVKRTGEKVFLECVQDMDHENMFWYRQDPGLGLRLIYFSYDVKMKEKGDIPEGYSVSREKKERFSLILESASTNQTSMYLCASSLSRGLNTEAFFGQGTRLTVV.

The chain carries TRBV27 and TRBJ2-7; tentatively, D is TRBD1 (5 bases). Looked up from germline, CDR1 is MNHEY and CDR2 is SMNVEV (reference sequence). The CDR3 contains 18 residues. Trimming removed 6 bases from V and 2 bases from J, with 26 bases in between. For the CDR3, the DNA is TGTGCCAGCAGCTCCTTCCCTCACCGGCAGGGTGTCCCCTACGAGCAGTACTTC. Translated, it gives CASSSFPHRQGVPYEQYF.

The chain is built from TRBV6-1 and TRBJ2-7; no firm D call. CDR1 is MNHNS and CDR2 is SASEGT in the germline V gene. This CDR3 comprises 11 residues. V dropped 7 bases and J dropped 9 bases, with 13 bases sitting between them. CDR3 protein: CASTYGGGQYF. Here the CDR3 DNA reads TGTGCCAGCACCTACGGCGGTGGGCAGTACTTC.